The 31 T cell receptor beta chains in this list originate from one sample, sequenced in a study of T cells in Graves' hyperthyroidism and ophthalmopathy (dated by TCRdb to the late 2010s). Library prep was done by multiplex PCR. The sequencing machine was an Illumina HiSeq 2000. Amplification of TCR beta CDR3 regions was carried out from RNA transcripts. The TCR CDR3 was subjected to a first round of RT-PCR using the HTBI primer set and the Qiagen OneStep RT-PCR kit. TCRdb reprocessing: public reads trimmed at Q25 with fastp, clones called with MiXCR, in-frame beta chains kept. One record per CDR3 amino acid sequence lists the most common genes and DNA. Here the sample has hundreds of thousands of distinct CDR3 sequences; 14% occur a single time. The top ten clones comprise approximately 12% of the sample. The sequenced sample was blood. The receptors originated from a woman aged 50 to 65 with Graves' ophthalmopathy.

This sequence joins TRBV2 and TRBJ1-2; no reliable D call. The V end was cut by 7 bases, the J end by 8 bases, with 17 bases between. CDR3 length: 13 residues. Germline CDR1 SNHLY, CDR2 FYNNEI. CDR3 protein: CASKYGRIEGYTF. CDR3 nucleotide sequence: TGTGCCAGCAAGTATGGCAGAATTGAGGGCTACACCTTC. Based on the CDR3 plus reference TRBV2 and TRBJ1-2, the full variable domain is EPEVTQTPSHQVTQMGQEVILRCVPISNHLYFYWYRQILGQKVEFLVSFYNNEISEKSEIFDDQFSVERPDGSNFTLKIRSTKLEDSAMYFCASKYGRIEGYTFGSGTRLTVV.

There are many counts of this clonotype. The gene calls are TRBV30 and TRBJ1-5, with D uncertain. Germline CDR1 GTSNPN, CDR2 SVGIG (reference sequence). Trimming shortened V by 0 bases and J by 1 base, and 4 bases separated the two germline ends. The CDR3 is 13 amino acids. CDR3: CAWSVSSNQPQHF. DNA of the CDR3: TGTGCCTGGAGTGTAAGCAGCAATCAGCCCCAGCATTTT.

On this clonotype: One end of the junction does not line up with germline, which may come from a read error. V gene TRBV28 combines with J gene TRBJ1-3; D might be TRBD1 (5 bases). Germline V gene lookup returns CDR1 MDHEN and CDR2 SYDVKM. This CDR3 has 15 amino acids. CDR3 amino acids: CAGSLSGFSGNTIYF. In nucleotides, the CDR3 is TGTGCCGGCAGTTTGTCAGGGTTCTCTGGAAACACCATATATTTT. Filled out from reference TRBV28 and TRBJ1-3, the complete variable domain reads DVKVTQSSRYLVKRTGEKVFLECVQDMDHENMFWYRQDPGLGLRLIYFSYDVKMKEKGDIPEGYSVSREKKERFSLILESASTNQTSMYLCAGSLSGFSGNTIYFGEGSWLTVV.

The CDR3: CASSLTAGAPDTQYF. The CDR3 nucleotides read TGTGCCAGCAGTTTGACGGCGGGAGCCCCAGATACGCAGTATTTT. This chain joins TRBV27 and TRBJ2-3; the match to TRBD2 covers 7 bases. The CDR3 loop spans 15 amino acids. CDR1 is MNHEY and CDR2 is SMNVEV in the germline V gene (reference sequence). V gave up 3 bases and J gave up 4 bases; unmatched junction bases: 7.

The rearrangement joins TRBV11-2 to TRBJ2-6, with 9 bases lining up with TRBD1. Per the germline V gene, CDR1 is SGHAT and CDR2 is FQNNGV. This CDR3 has 17 residues. V trimming: 7 bases; J trimming: 1 base; junction bases outside the gene matches: 8. CDR3 bases: TGTGCCAGCACCCCAGGGACAGGGAGGTCTGGGGCCAACGTCCTGACTTTC. It is translated as CASTPGTGRSGANVLTF.

The table lists this clonotype with many counts. The chain employs TRBV18 and TRBJ2-5; no reliable D call. V was shortened by 5 bases and J by 1 base, with 8 bases between the two germline ends. The V gene's germline CDR1 is KGHSH and CDR2 LQKENI. The length of the CDR3 is 13 residues. CDR3: CASSTFPQETQYF. CDR3 bases: TGTGCCAGCTCAACGTTCCCCCAAGAGACCCAGTACTTC.

This clonotype was detected only a few times. This may be a read error: a much more frequent sequence differs by one nucleotide. This chain links TRBV28 with TRBJ2-1; 8 bases agree with TRBD2. V lost 11 bases to trimming and J lost 2 bases; unmatched junction nucleotides: 11. Germline V CDR1 and CDR2: MDHEN, SYDVKM. This CDR3 region has 15 residues. The CDR3 nucleotides read TGTGCCGGCACCCCCGGGGGGGTTGCCTACAATGAGCAGTTCTTC. Protein product: CAGTPGGVAYNEQFF.

This clonotype was observed many times. The chain joins TRBV28 to TRBJ2-7, with 9 bases lining up with TRBD1. CDR1 is MDHEN and CDR2 is SYDVKM in the germline V gene. The CDR3 runs to 14 residues. V shed 7 bases and J 7 bases; nucleotides not matched to a gene: 11. CDR3 amino acids: CASMSGQGSYEQYF. The CDR3 DNA follows: TGTGCCAGCATGTCGGGACAGGGATCTTATGAGCAGTACTTC. Looking up the rest from reference TRBV28 and TRBJ2-7 gives the full variable domain: DVKVTQSSRYLVKRTGEKVFLECVQDMDHENMFWYRQDPGLGLRLIYFSYDVKMKEKGDIPEGYSVSREKKERFSLILESASTNQTSMYLCASMSGQGSYEQYFGPGTRLTVT.

This clonotype has a count of ten or more. The chain is built from TRBV12-3 or TRBV12-4 and TRBJ1-1; 8 bases map to TRBD1. The CDR3 loop spans 12 amino acids. V was clipped by 8 bases and J by 1 base; unmatched bases: 0. DNA for the CDR3: TGTGCCAGCGACAGGGGGAACACTGAAGCTTTCTTT. This sequence encodes CASDRGNTEAFF.

This clonotype was seen at least ten times. The chain recombines TRBV18 with TRBJ2-7; the D gene is possibly TRBD2 (7 bases). CDR1 is KGHSH, CDR2 LQKENI, per germline. CDR3 length: 14 amino acids. V lost 2 bases, J lost 2 bases, and 10 bases lay in between. For the CDR3, the DNA is TGTGCCAGCTCACCAAGGGGGGGACCCTACGAGCAGTACTTC. The encoded protein is CASSPRGGPYEQYF. The full variable domain, in which reference TRBV18 and TRBJ2-7 provide the parts outside the CDR3, is NAGVMQNPRHLVRRRGQEARLRCSPMKGHSHVYWYRQLPEEGLKFMVYLQKENIIDESGMPKERFSAEFPKEGPSILRIQQVVRGDSAAYFCASSPRGGPYEQYFGPGTRLTVT.

This clonotype was observed a handful of times. The V and J genes are TRBV7-2 and TRBJ2-7; 12 positions agree with TRBD2. Germline CDR1 is SGHTA and CDR2 is FQGNSA. The CDR3 has 16 amino acids. Trimming at V came to 3 bases and at J to 7 bases, leaving 10 bases not matched to a gene. The CDR3 DNA sequence: TGTGCCAGCAGCTTTGGACTAGCGGGATCGCGAGGGGAGCAGTACTTC. Its translation is CASSFGLAGSRGEQYF.

This clonotype was seen at least ten times. The chain couples TRBV7-3 to TRBJ2-3, with D perhaps being TRBD1 or TRBD2 (5 bases each). Germline values: CDR1 SGHTA, CDR2 FQGTGA. This CDR3 comprises 13 residues. V dropped 5 bases and J dropped 6 bases, with 12 bases sitting between them. This CDR3 is CASSVGTADTQYF. CDR3 nucleotides: TGTGCCAGCAGCGTAGGGACCGCTGATACGCAGTATTTT.

V usage is TRBV25-1 and J usage is TRBJ1-6; D is undetermined. Trimming took 2 bases from V and 7 from J, leaving 3 bases between them. Germline values: CDR1 MGHDK, CDR2 SYGVNS. The CDR3 length is 12 residues. Here the CDR3 DNA reads TGTGCCAGCAGTGAAGGGAATTCACCCCTCCACTTT. This encodes CASSEGNSPLHF.

This clonotype was seen many times. The CDR3 spells CASSVWGDWNTEAFF. The CDR3 DNA reads as TGTGCCAGCAGTGTTTGGGGAGATTGGAACACTGAAGCTTTCTTT. V usage is TRBV2 and J usage is TRBJ1-1; no reliable D call. This CDR3 is built from 15 residues. The V gene's germline CDR1 is SNHLY and CDR2 FYNNEI. Trimming removed 4 bases from V and 1 base from J, with 13 bases in between.

This chain uses TRBV15 with TRBJ2-6, with D perhaps matching TRBD2 (5 bases). Trimming cost V 0 bases and J 2 bases, with 5 bases left between them. This CDR3 is 15 amino acids long. Germline CDR1 LNHNV, CDR2 YYDKDF (reference sequence). The CDR3 DNA reads TGTGCCACCAGCAGAGAGAGGGCTGGGGCCAACGTCCTGACTTTC. Its translation is CATSRERAGANVLTF.

The rearrangement joins TRBV3-1 to TRBJ1-2; D gene unclear. With 8 bases removed from V and 7 bases from J, the gap between germline ends came to 11 bases. Looked up from germline, CDR1 is LGHDT and CDR2 is YNNKEL (reference sequence). The CDR3 is 11 amino acids. The CDR3 DNA reads as TGTGCCAGCGCATGGCCCCGTGGCTACACCTTC. It codes for CASAWPRGYTF.

This clonotype came up many times. The rearrangement links TRBV18 to TRBJ1-2, with a possible D match to TRBD1 (6 bases). Germline V gene data show CDR1 as KGHSH and CDR2 as LQKENI. V was shortened by 5 bases and J by 3 bases, with 13 bases between the two germline ends. The CDR3 extends over 14 amino acids. CDR3 bases: TGTGCCAGCTCAAGGGACACGGGGGACTATGGCTACACCTTC. Its protein is CASSRDTGDYGYTF.

This clonotype has at least ten counts. V and J are TRBV3-1 and TRBJ2-7, with 10 bases fitting TRBD1. Trimming at V came to 3 bases and at J to 4 bases, leaving 3 bases not matched to a gene. The CDR3 spans 14 residues. CDR1 is LGHDT, CDR2 YNNKEL, per germline (reference sequence). CDR3 DNA sequence: TGTGCCAGCAGCCATCGGGACAGGGGTTACGAGCAGTACTTC. It yields the protein CASSHRDRGYEQYF.

This clonotype was found many times. The CDR3 DNA reads as TGTGCCAGCAGTGCCTGGCGTGGGCAGGTTATTTACAATGAGCAGTTCTTC. Translation gives CASSAWRGQVIYNEQFF. V gene TRBV27 combines with J gene TRBJ2-1; no definite D call. Germline V gene data show CDR1 as MNHEY and CDR2 as SMNVEV (reference sequence). Trimming removed 5 bases from V and 4 bases from J, with 21 bases in between. This CDR3 comprises 17 residues.

This clonotype was picked up many times. The chain uses TRBV7-8 and TRBJ2-3; 7 nucleotides agree with TRBD2. This CDR3 contains 15 residues. Per germline, CDR1 SGHVS and CDR2 FQNEAQ. After removal of 3 bases from V and 1 base from J, the junction contained 4 bases not matched to a gene. The chain's CDR3 is CASSFIAGGTDTQYF. The CDR3 nucleotides read TGTGCCAGCAGCTTTATTGCGGGGGGCACAGATACGCAGTATTTT.

This clonotype was recorded at least ten times. CDR3 nucleotide sequence: TGTGCCAGCAGCCAACGGGACTCCAGCTCCTACGAGCAGTACTTC. Its translation: CASSQRDSSSYEQYF. This chain connects TRBV7-6 to TRBJ2-7; D might be TRBD2 (6 bases). The CDR3 spans 15 residues. Germline V CDR1 and CDR2: SGHVS, FNYEAQ. Trimming left V 5 bases short and J 0 bases short, with 14 bases between.

This clonotype was counted at least ten times. This sequence joins TRBV30 and TRBJ2-5; D is ambiguous. Germline V CDR1 and CDR2: GTSNPN, SVGIG (reference sequence). V was trimmed by 4 bases and J by 2 bases, leaving 8 bases between them. The CDR3 contains 12 residues. CDR3 DNA sequence: TGTGCCTGGATGGGGTCTCAAGAGACCCAGTACTTC. This gives the protein CAWMGSQETQYF.

This clonotype was counted many times. The chain combines TRBV7-9 with TRBJ2-1, with TRBD2 matching 13 bases. The trim removed 6 bases at V and 5 bases at J, leaving 7 bases unmatched. CDR3 size: 16 residues. Looked up from germline, CDR1 is SEHNR and CDR2 is FQNEAQ (reference sequence). CDR3 nucleotides: TGTGCCAGCAGGGAAGCCGGGACTAGCGGGAACAATGAGCAGTTCTTC. This codes for CASREAGTSGNNEQFF.

This clonotype occurred a few times. This chain uses TRBV6-1 with TRBJ2-1, with D uncertain. The germline CDR1 and CDR2 sequences are MNHNS and SASEGT. The CDR3 length is 11 residues. Trimming stripped 5 bases from V and 8 bases from J, with 7 bases between. The CDR3 DNA follows: TGTGCCAGCAGTCGTACAGATGAGCAGTTCTTC. It is translated as CASSRTDEQFF.

This clonotype was counted between two and nine times. The chain employs TRBV19 and TRBJ2-7, with D perhaps TRBD1 (6 bases). The V end was cut by 3 bases, the J end by 3 bases, with 9 bases between. The CDR3 length is 13 residues. The germline V gene encodes CDR1 LNHDA and CDR2 SQIVND (reference sequence). CDR3 sequence: CASSIRGFYEQYF. CDR3 DNA: TGTGCCAGTAGTATCAGGGGTTTCTACGAGCAGTACTTC.

This clonotype occurred many times. The chain carries TRBV3-1 and TRBJ2-1, with 7 bases matching TRBD2. The CDR3 spans 14 residues. Germline V lookup: CDR1 LGHDT, CDR2 YNNKEL (reference sequence). After removal of 0 bases from V and 8 bases from J, the junction contained 4 bases not matched to a gene. CDR3 bases: TGTGCCAGCAGCCAAGATCCCACTAGCGATGAGCAGTTCTTC. Residues: CASSQDPTSDEQFF.

This sequence joins TRBV19 and TRBJ1-5; no firm D call. Trimming removed 0 bases at V and 4 bases at J, with 7 bases between. The CDR3 has 14 amino acids. Looked up from germline, CDR1 is LNHDA and CDR2 is SQIVND (reference sequence). CDR3 bases: TGTGCCAGTAGTATAGATCGGTGGAATCAGCCCCAGCATTTT. As protein: CASSIDRWNQPQHF.

This clonotype turned up a few times. This may be a read error, as it is one base from a much larger clone. The CDR3 end shows no conserved phenylalanine or tryptophan, and so a read error is likely. The chain combines TRBV27 with TRBJ2-7; D is unclear. Looked up from germline, CDR1 is MNHEY and CDR2 is SMNVEV (reference sequence). The CDR3 covers 14 residues. Between the trimmed V and J ends, which lost 6 bases and 0 bases, there was a span of 12 bases. DNA for the CDR3: TGTGCCAGCAGCCAACTCACCGGCTCCTACGAGCAGTACCTC. Amino acids: CASSQLTGSYEQYL.

This clonotype appeared many times. The chain carries TRBV12-3 or TRBV12-4 and TRBJ2-3; TRBD1 or TRBD2 may be the D gene (5 bases each). CDR3 length: 14 residues. Trimming removed 5 bases at V and 11 bases at J, with 20 bases between. The CDR3 protein is CASSQPGPRVWQYF. Written as DNA, the CDR3 is TGTGCCAGCAGTCAACCGGGACCCAGGGTTTGGCAGTATTTT.

V gene TRBV7-2 combines with J gene TRBJ2-7; D possibly uses TRBD1 or TRBD2 (5 bases each). The CDR3 sequence is 16 residues long. Per germline, CDR1 SGHTA and CDR2 FQGNSA. V lost 4 bases to trimming and J lost 5 bases, with 21 bases between them. The CDR3 region is CASSSRGRIPLNEQYF. CDR3 nucleotide sequence: TGTGCCAGCAGCTCGAGGGGACGGATACCTCTGAACGAGCAGTACTTC. Using reference TRBV7-2 and TRBJ2-7 for the parts outside the CDR3, the full variable domain is GAGVSQSPSNKVTEKGKDVELRCDPISGHTALYWYRQSLGQGLEFLIYFQGNSAPDKSGLPSDRFSAERTGGSVSTLTIQRTQQEDSAVYLCASSSRGRIPLNEQYFGPGTRLTVT.

The chain joins TRBV7-2 to TRBJ2-3, with D possibly being TRBD2 (5 bases). CDR1 and CDR2 (germline): SGHTA, FQGNSA. The CDR3 sequence is 12 residues long. Trimming cost V 5 bases and J 14 bases, with 17 bases left between them. The DNA of the CDR3 is TGTGCCAGCAGCCCCGAGGGCCCGAGACCGTATTTT. It translates to CASSPEGPRPYF.